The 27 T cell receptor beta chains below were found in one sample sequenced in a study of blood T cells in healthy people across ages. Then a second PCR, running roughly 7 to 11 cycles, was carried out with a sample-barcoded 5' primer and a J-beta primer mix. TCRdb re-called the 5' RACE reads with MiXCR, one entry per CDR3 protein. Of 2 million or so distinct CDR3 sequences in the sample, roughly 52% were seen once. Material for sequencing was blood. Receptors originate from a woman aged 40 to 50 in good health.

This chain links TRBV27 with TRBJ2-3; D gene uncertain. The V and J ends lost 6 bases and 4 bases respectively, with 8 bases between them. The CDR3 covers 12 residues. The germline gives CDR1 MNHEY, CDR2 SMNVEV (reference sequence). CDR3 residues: CASRDLADTQYF. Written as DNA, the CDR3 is TGTGCCAGCAGAGATCTCGCAGATACGCAGTATTTT.

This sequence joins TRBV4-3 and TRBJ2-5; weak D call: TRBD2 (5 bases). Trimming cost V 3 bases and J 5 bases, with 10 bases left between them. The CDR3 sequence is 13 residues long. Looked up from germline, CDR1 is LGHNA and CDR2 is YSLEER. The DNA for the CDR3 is TGCGCCAGCAGCCAGCAGGCTAGCGAGACCCAGTACTTC. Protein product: CASSQQASETQYF.

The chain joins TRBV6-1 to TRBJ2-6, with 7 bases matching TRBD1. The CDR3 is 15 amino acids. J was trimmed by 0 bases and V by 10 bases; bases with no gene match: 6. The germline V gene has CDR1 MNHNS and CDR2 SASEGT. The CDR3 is CATTTGSSGANVLTF. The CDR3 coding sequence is TGTGCCACAACGACAGGGAGCTCTGGGGCCAACGTCCTGACTTTC.

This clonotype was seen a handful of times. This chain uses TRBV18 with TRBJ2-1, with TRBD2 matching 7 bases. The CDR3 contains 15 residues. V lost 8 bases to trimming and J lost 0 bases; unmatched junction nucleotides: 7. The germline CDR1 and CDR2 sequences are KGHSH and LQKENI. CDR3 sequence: CASTGGSFSYNEQFF. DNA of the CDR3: TGTGCCAGCACCGGGGGGTCATTCTCCTACAATGAGCAGTTCTTC.

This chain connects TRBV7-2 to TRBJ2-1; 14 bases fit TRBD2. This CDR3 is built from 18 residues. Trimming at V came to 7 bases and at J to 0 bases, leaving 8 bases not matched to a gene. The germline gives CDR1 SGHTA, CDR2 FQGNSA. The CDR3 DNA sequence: TGTGCCAGCACCAGGACTAGCGGGGGGCCGAGCTCCTACAATGAGCAGTTCTTC. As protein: CASTRTSGGPSSYNEQFF.

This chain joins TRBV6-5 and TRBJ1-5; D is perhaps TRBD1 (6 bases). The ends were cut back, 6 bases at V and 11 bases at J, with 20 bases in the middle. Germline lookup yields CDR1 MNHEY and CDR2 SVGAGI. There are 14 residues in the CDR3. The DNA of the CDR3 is TGTGCCAGCAGAACCACATACAGGGTAATGGCCCAGCATTTT. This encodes CASRTTYRVMAQHF.

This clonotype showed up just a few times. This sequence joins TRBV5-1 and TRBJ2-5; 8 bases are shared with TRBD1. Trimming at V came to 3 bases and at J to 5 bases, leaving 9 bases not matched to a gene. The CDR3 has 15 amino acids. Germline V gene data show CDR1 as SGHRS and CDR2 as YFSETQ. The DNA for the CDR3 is TGCGCCAGCAGCTCACCGACAGGGGCGGAGGAGACCCAGTACTTC. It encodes CASSSPTGAEETQYF.

Here the CDR3 reads CASSQGREVLYEQFF. CDR3 nucleotides: TGCGCCAGCAGCCAGGGTAGGGAGGTCCTCTATGAGCAGTTCTTC. This rearrangement joins TRBV4-1 to TRBJ2-1; weak D call: TRBD2 (6 bases). The germline V and J ends were trimmed by 3 bases and 8 bases, with 17 bases remaining between them. The CDR3 runs 15 residues. Germline values: CDR1 MGHRA, CDR2 YSYEKL.

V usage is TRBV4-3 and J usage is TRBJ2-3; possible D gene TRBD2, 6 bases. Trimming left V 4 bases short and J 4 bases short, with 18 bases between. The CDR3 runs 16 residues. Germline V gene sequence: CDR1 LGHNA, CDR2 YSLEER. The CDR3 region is CASSPGPLAPADTQYF. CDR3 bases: TGCGCCAGCAGCCCAGGGCCCCTAGCGCCTGCAGATACGCAGTATTTT.

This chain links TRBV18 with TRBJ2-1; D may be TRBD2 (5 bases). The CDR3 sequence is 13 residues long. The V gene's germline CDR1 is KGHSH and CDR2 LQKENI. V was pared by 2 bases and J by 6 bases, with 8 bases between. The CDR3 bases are TGTGCCAGCTCACCAGTCGCGGGCAATGAGCAGTTCTTC. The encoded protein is CASSPVAGNEQFF.

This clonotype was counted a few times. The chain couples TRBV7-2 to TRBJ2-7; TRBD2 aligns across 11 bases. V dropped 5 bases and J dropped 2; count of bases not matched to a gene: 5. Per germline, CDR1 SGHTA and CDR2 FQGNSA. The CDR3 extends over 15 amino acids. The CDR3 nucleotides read TGTGCCAGCAGCCACCGACTAGCGGGGACCTACGAGCAGTACTTC. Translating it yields CASSHRLAGTYEQYF.

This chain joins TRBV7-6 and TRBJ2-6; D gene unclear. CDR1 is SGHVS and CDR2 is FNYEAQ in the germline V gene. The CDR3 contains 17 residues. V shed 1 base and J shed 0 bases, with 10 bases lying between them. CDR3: CASSLGSGSSGANVLTF. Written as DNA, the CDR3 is TGTGCCAGCAGCTTAGGATCCGGGTCCTCTGGGGCCAACGTCCTGACTTTC. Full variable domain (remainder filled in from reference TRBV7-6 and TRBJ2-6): GAGVSQSPRYKVTKRGQDVALRCDPISGHVSLYWYRQALGQGPEFLTYFNYEAQQDKSGLPNDRFSAERPEGSISTLTIQRTEQRDSAMYRCASSLGSGSSGANVLTFGAGSRLTVL.

CDR3 region: CASSSLRQGGSYEQYF. DNA of the CDR3: TGTGCCAGCAGCTCGCTTCGACAGGGGGGTTCCTACGAGCAGTACTTC. The chain couples TRBV5-4 to TRBJ2-7; TRBD1 matches 9 bases. The CDR3 totals 16 residues. The germline V gene has CDR1 SGHNT and CDR2 YYREEE (reference sequence). Trimming at V came to 3 bases and at J to 1 base, leaving 8 bases not matched to a gene.

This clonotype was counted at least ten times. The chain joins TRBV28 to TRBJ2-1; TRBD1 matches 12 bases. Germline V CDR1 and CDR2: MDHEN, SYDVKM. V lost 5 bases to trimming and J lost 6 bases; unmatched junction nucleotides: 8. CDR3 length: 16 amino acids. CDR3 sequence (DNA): TGTGCCAGCAGTCCCGGTGGGACAGGGGGCCCCAATGAGCAGTTCTTC. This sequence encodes CASSPGGTGGPNEQFF.

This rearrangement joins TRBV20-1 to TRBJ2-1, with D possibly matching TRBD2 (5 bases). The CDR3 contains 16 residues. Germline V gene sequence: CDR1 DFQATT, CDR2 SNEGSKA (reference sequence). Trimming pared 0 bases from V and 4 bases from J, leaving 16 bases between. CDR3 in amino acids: CSARDYRTGIYNEQFF. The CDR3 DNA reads TGCAGTGCTAGAGATTATCGGACTGGGATATACAATGAGCAGTTCTTC.

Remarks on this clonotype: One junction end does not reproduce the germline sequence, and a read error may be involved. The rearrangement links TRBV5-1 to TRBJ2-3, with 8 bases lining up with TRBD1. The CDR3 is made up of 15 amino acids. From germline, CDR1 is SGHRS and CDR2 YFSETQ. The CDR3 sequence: CASSSQGVGTDTQYF. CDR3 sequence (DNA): TGTGCCAGCAGTTCACAGGGGGTTGGCACAGATACGCAGTATTTT.

In DNA, the CDR3 is TGTGCCACCAGTGATTGGACTAGCGGGAGTGACAATGAGCAGTTCTTC. As protein: CATSDWTSGSDNEQFF. The chain joins TRBV24-1 to TRBJ2-1; 13 bases line up with TRBD2. This CDR3 spans 16 amino acids. J gave up 5 bases and V 2 bases, and 2 bases lay outside the gene matches. The V gene's germline CDR1 is KGHDR and CDR2 SFDVKD.

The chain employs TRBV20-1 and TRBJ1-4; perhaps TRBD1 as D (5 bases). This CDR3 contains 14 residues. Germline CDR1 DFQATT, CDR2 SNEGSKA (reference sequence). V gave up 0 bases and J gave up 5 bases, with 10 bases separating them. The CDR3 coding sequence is TGCAGTGCTAGAGATGTCCGACAGAATGAAAAACTGTTTTTT. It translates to CSARDVRQNEKLFF.

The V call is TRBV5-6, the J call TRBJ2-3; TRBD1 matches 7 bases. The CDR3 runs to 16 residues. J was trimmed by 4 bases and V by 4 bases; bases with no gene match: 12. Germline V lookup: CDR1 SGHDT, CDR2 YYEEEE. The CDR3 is CASSRGPTGLADTQYF. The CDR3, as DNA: TGTGCCAGCAGCAGGGGCCCGACAGGGTTGGCAGATACGCAGTATTTT.

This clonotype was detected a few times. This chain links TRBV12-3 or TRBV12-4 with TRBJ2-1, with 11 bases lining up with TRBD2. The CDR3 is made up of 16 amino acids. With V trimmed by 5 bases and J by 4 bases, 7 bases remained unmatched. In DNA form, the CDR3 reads TGTGCCAGCAGTCACCCTACTAGCGGGGGTTACAATGAGCAGTTCTTC. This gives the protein CASSHPTSGGYNEQFF.

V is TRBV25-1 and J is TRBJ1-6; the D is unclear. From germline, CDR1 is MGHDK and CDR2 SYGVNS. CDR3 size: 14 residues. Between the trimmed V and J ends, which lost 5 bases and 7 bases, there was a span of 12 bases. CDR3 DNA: TGTGCCAGCAGTACCGGGCCCCAAAATTCACCCCTCCACTTT. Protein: CASSTGPQNSPLHF.

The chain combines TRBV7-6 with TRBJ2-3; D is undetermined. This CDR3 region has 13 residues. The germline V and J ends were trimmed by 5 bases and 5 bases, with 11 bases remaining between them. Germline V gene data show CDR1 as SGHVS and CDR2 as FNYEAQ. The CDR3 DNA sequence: TGTGCCAGCAGCGTTGAGGAACGAGATACGCAGTATTTT. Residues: CASSVEERDTQYF.

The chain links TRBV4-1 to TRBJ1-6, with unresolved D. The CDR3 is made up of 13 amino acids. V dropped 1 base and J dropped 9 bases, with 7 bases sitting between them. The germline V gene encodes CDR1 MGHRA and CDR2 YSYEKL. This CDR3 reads CASSQVAVSPLHF. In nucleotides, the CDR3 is TGCGCCAGCAGCCAAGTGGCCGTTTCACCCCTCCACTTT.

CDR3 sequence reads: CATSDLLGEGPDTQYF. The DNA of the CDR3 is TGTGCCACCAGTGATTTGTTGGGAGAGGGACCAGATACGCAGTATTTT. The chain carries TRBV24-1 and TRBJ2-3; D assignment may be TRBD1 or TRBD2 (5 bases each). Between the trimmed V and J ends, which lost 0 bases and 4 bases, there was a span of 13 bases. Germline V CDR1 and CDR2: KGHDR, SFDVKD. The CDR3 totals 16 residues.

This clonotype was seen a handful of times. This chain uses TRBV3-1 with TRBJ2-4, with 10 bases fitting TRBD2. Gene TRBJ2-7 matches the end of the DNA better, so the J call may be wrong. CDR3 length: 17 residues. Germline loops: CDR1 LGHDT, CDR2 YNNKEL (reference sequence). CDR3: CASSQRLAGVLAYEQYF. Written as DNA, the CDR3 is TGTGCCAGCAGCCAAAGGCTAGCGGGGGTACTCGCGTACGAGCAGTACTTC.

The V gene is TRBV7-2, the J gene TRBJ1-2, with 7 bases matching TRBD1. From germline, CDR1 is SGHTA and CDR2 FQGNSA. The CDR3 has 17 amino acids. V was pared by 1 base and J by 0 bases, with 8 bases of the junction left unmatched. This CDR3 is CASSLGRRQGANYGYTF. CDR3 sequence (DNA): TGTGCCAGCAGCTTAGGGCGAAGACAGGGAGCTAACTATGGCTACACCTTC. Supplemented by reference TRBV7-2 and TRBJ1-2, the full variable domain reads GAGVSQSPSNKVTEKGKDVELRCDPISGHTALYWYRQSLGQGLEFLIYFQGNSAPDKSGLPSDRFSAERTGGSVSTLTIQRTQQEDSAVYLCASSLGRRQGANYGYTFGSGTRLTVV.

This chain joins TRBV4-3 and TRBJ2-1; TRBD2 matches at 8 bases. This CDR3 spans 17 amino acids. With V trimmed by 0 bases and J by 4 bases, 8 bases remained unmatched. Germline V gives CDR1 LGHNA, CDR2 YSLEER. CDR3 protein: CASSQESPAGEYNEQFF. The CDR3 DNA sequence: TGCGCCAGCAGCCAAGAATCCCCAGCGGGGGAGTACAATGAGCAGTTCTTC.